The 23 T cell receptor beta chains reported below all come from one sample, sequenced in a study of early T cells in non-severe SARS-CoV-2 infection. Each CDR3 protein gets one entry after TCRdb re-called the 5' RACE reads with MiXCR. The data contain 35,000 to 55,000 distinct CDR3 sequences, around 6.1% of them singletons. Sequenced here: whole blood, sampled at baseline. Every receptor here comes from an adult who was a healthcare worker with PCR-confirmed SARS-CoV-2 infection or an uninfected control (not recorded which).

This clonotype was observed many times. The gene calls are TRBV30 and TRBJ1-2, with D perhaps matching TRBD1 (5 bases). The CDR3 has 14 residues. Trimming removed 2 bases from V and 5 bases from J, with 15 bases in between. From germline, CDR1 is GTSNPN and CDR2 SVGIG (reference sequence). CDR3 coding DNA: TGTGCCTGGAGTTCACCGGGACGGATGTATGGCTACACCTTC. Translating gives CAWSSPGRMYGYTF.

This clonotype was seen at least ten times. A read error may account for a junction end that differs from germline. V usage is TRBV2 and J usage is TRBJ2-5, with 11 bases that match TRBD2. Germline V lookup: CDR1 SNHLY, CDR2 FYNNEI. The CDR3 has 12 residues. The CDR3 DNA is TGTGCCAGCAGATATACTAGCGGGAGTCTACGCTTC. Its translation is CASRYTSGSLRF.

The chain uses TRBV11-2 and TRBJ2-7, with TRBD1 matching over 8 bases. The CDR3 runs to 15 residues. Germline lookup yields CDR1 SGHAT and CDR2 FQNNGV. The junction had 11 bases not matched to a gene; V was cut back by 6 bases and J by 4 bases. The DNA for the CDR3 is TGTGCCAGCAGTAACACCGGGACAGGAAAGTACGAGCAGTACTTC. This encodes CASSNTGTGKYEQYF.

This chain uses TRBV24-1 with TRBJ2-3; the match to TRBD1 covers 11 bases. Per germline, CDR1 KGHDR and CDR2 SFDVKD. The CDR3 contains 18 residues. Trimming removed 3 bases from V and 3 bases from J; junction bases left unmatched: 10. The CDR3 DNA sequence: TGTGCCACCAGTGATCCCACCGGGACAGGGGGAGCGACAGATACGCAGTATTTT. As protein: CATSDPTGTGGATDTQYF.

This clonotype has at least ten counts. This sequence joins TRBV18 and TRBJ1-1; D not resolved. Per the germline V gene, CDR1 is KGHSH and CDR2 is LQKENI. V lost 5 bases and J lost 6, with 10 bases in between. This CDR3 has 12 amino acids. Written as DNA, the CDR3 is TGTGCCAGCTCATTAGGGCCTCCTGAAGCTTTCTTT. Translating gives CASSLGPPEAFF.

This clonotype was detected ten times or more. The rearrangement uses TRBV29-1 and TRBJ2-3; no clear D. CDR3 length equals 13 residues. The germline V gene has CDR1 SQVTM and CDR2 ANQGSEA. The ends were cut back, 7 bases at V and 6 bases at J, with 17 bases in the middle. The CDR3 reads CSARALLFDTQYF. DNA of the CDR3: TGCAGCGCTCGGGCCCTCTTGTTTGATACGCAGTATTTT.

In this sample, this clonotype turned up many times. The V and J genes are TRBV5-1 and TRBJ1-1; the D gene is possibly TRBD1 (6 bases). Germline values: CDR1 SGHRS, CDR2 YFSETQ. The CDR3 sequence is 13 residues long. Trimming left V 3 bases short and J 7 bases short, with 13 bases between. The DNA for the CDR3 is TGCGCCAGCAGCTACCGGGGGCTTGGTGAAGCTTTCTTT. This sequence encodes CASSYRGLGEAFF.

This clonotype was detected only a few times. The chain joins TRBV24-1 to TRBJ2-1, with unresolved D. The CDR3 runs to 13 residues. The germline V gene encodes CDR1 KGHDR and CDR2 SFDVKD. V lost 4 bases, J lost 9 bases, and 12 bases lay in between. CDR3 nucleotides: TGTGCCACCAGTGAAGACCACTTTGGTGAGCAGTTCTTC. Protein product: CATSEDHFGEQFF.

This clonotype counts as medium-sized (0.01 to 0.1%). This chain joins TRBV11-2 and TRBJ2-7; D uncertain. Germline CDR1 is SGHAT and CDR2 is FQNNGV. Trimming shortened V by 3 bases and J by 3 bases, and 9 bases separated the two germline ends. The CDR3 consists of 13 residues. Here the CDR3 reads CASSFGSNYEQYF. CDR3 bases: TGTGCCAGCAGCTTCGGTAGCAACTACGAGCAGTACTTC.

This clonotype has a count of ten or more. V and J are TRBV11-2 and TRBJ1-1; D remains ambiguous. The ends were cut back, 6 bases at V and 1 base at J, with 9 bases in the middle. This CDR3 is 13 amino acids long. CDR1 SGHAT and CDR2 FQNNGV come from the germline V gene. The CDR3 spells CASSRTQNTEAFF. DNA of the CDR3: TGTGCCAGCAGTCGAACTCAGAACACTGAAGCTTTCTTT. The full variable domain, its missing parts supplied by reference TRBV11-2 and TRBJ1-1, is EAGVAQSPRYKIIEKRQSVAFWCNPISGHATLYWYQQILGQGPKLLIQFQNNGVVDDSQLPKDRFSAERLKGVDSTLKIQPAKLEDSAVYLCASSRTQNTEAFFGQGTRLTVV.

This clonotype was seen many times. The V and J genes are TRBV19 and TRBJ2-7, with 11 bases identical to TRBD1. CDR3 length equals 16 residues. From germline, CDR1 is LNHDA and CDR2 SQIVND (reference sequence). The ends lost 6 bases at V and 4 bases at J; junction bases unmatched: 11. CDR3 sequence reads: CASSRIGTGGQYEQYF. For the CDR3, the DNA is TGTGCCAGTAGCCGTATCGGGACAGGGGGACAGTACGAGCAGTACTTC.

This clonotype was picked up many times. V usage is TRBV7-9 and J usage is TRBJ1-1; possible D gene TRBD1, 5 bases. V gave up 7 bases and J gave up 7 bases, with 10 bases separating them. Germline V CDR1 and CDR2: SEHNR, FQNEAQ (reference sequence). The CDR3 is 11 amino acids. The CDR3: CASTLDSEAFF. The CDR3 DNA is TGTGCCAGCACCCTTGACAGTGAAGCTTTCTTT. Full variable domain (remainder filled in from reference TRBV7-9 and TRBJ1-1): DTGVSQNPRHKITKRGQNVTFRCDPISEHNRLYWYRQTLGQGPEFLTYFQNEAQLEKSRLLSDRFSAERPKGSFSTLEIQRTEQGDSAMYLCASTLDSEAFFGQGTRLTVV.

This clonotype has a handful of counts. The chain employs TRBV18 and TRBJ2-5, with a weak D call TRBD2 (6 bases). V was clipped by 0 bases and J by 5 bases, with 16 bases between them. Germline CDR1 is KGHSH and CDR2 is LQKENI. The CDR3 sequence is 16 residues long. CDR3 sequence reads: CASSPPLPGRGETQYF. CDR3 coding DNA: TGTGCCAGCTCACCACCGTTGCCGGGCCGGGGGGAGACCCAGTACTTC.

The CDR3 nucleotides are TGTGCCAGCAGTTTATCGATGGCGGGGGACCTCAGCTCCTACAATGAGCAGTTCTTC. Amino acids: CASSLSMAGDLSSYNEQFF. This chain joins TRBV28 and TRBJ2-1, with 7 positions matching TRBD2. Germline V gene lookup returns CDR1 MDHEN and CDR2 SYDVKM. CDR3 length equals 19 residues. V gave up 1 base and J gave up 0 bases; unmatched junction bases: 12.

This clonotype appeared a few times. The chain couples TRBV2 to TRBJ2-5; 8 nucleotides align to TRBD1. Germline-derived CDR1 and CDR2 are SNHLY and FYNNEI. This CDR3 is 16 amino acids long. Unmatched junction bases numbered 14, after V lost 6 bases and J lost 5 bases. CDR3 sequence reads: CASSEEDRGIWETQYF. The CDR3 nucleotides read TGTGCCAGCAGCGAGGAAGACAGGGGTATTTGGGAGACCCAGTACTTC. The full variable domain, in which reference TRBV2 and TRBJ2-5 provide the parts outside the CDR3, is EPEVTQTPSHQVTQMGQEVILRCVPISNHLYFYWYRQILGQKVEFLVSFYNNEISEKSEIFDDQFSVERPDGSNFTLKIRSTKLEDSAMYFCASSEEDRGIWETQYFGPGTRLLVL.

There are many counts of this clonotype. CDR3 loop: CASSPKGRLYEQYF. CDR3 sequence (DNA): TGTGCCAGCTCACCTAAAGGACGCCTCTACGAGCAGTACTTC. The chain carries TRBV18 and TRBJ2-7, with D unresolved. The CDR3 runs 14 residues. Germline V gene lookup returns CDR1 KGHSH and CDR2 LQKENI. The ends were cut back, 3 bases at V and 3 bases at J, with 12 bases in the middle.

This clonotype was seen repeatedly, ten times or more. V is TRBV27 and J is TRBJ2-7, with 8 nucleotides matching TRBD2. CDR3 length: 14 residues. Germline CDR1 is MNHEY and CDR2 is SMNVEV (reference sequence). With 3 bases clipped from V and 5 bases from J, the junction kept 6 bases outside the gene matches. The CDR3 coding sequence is TGTGCCAGCAGTTTTGGGCGGGAGGTGAACGAGCAGTACTTC. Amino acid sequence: CASSFGREVNEQYF.

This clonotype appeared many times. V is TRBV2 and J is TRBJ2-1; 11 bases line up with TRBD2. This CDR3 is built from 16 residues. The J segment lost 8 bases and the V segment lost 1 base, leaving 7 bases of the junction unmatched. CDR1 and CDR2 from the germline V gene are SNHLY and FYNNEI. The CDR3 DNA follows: TGTGCCAGCAGTGAAGTACTAGCGGGAGACCCAGATGAGCAGTTCTTC. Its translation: CASSEVLAGDPDEQFF.

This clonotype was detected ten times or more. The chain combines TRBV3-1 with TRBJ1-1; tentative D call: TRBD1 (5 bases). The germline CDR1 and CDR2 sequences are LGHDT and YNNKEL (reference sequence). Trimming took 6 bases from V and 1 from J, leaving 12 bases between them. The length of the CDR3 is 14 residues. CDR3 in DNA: TGTGCCAGCAGTCCCAGGGCCCAGAACACTGAAGCTTTCTTT. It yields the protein CASSPRAQNTEAFF.

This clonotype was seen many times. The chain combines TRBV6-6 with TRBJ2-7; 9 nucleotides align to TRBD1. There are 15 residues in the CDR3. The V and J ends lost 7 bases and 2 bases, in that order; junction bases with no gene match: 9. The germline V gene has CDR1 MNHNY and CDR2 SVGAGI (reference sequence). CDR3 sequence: CASNPRGQGTYEQYF. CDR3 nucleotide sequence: TGTGCCAGCAATCCTCGGGGACAGGGCACCTACGAGCAGTACTTC.

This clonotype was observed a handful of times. The CDR3 bases are TGTGCCAGCAGCTTCAGCTCCTACAATGAGCAGTTCTTC. Translation gives CASSFSSYNEQFF. V and J are TRBV7-6 and TRBJ2-1; D is ambiguous. Trimming removed 3 bases at V and 0 bases at J, with 3 bases between. Germline values: CDR1 SGHVS, CDR2 FNYEAQ. CDR3 size: 13 residues.

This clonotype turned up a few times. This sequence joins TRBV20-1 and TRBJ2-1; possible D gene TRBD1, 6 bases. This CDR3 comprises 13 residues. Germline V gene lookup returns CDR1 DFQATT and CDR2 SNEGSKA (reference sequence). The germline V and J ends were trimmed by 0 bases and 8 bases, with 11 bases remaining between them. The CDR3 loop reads CSARDGTMDEQFF. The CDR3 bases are TGCAGTGCTAGAGATGGGACAATGGATGAGCAGTTCTTC.

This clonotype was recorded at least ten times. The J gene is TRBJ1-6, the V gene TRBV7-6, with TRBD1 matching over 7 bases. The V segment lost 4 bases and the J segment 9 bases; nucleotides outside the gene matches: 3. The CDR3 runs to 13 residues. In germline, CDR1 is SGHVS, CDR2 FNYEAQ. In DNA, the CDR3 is TGTGCCAGCAGCTCAGGGGGGGGTTCACCCCTCCACTTT. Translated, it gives CASSSGGGSPLHF.